This T cell receptor (beta chain) emerged from a study of Graves' ophthalmopathy and Graves' hyperthyroidism. The study enrolled ophthalmopathy donors with moderate-to-severe activity, CAS ≥3, NOSPECS ≥4 and duration under 3 months. Germline V gene lookup returns CDR1 SGHAT and CDR2 FQDESV (reference sequence). This CDR3 has 15 residues. Trimming left V 6 bases short and J 8 bases short, with 17 bases between. Beta-chain TCR CDR3 regions were amplified from RNA transcripts. RT-PCR with HTBI primers came first, then second-round multiplex PCR. TCRdb independently ran MiXCR on the multiplex PCR reads; one entry per CDR3 protein. This sample has about 200,000 distinct CDR3 sequences, with around 28% found just once. The sample holds many counts of this clonotype.

The clonotype originates from a man aged 50 to 59 with Graves' ophthalmopathy. The chain employs TRBV11-1 and TRBJ1-6; a possible D gene is TRBD1 (5 bases). The sequenced material came from peripheral blood. The CDR3 loop reads CASRKRTQGDSPLHF. The CDR3 region has the DNA TGTGCCAGCAGAAAAAGGACTCAGGGAGATTCACCCCTCCACTTT.